These 28 T cell receptor beta chains were sequenced from one sample in a study of control samples from healthy donors and cancer patients. Only in-frame clones appear in the TCRdb table, and some are missing; sequencing was by immunoSEQ multiplex PCR. The table lists 95,000 to 150,000 clones, roughly 86% of them singletons, with over 2.5% in the top ten. The sample taken for sequencing was blood. The source is a man in his sixties in good health.

This clone appeared a single time. The rearrangement uses TRBV7-6 and TRBJ2-7; D not certain. Between the trimmed V and J ends, which lost 9 bases and 2 bases, there was a span of 11 bases. Per the germline V gene, CDR1 is SGHVS and CDR2 is FNYEAQ. This CDR3 has 12 amino acids. The CDR3 spells CASGLGTYEQYF. The CDR3 DNA reads TGTGCCAGTGGCCTGGGAACCTACGAGCAGTACTTC.

The V and J genes are TRBV7-2 and TRBJ2-3; D is unclear. Between the trimmed V and J ends, which lost 4 bases and 4 bases, there was a span of 6 bases. The germline gives CDR1 SGHTA, CDR2 FQGNSA. CDR3 length equals 12 residues. The CDR3 DNA follows: TGTGCCAGCAGCTCTTTAGCAGATACGCAGTATTTT. This translates into CASSSLADTQYF.

This chain uses TRBV11-3 with TRBJ1-2, with 9 bases matching TRBD1. The V gene's germline CDR1 is SGHNT and CDR2 YENEEA. The J segment lost 7 bases and the V segment lost 4 bases, leaving 10 bases of the junction unmatched. CDR3 size: 15 residues. The CDR3 DNA reads as TGTGCCAGCAGCTGCACCGGGACAGGGTCCTGTGGCTACACCTTC. It is translated as CASSCTGTGSCGYTF.

Regarding this clone: At one boundary the junction diverges from the germline segment, which might be a read error. The rearrangement links TRBV28 to TRBJ2-7; no firm D call. Germline CDR1 and CDR2: MDHEN and SYDVKM. This CDR3 comprises 12 residues. Here the CDR3 DNA reads TGTGCCAGCAGTTTACTAAGGACGGCAGTTAATTTC. Residues: CASSLLRTAVNF. Supplemented by reference TRBV28 and TRBJ2-7, the full variable domain reads DVKVTQSSRYLVKRTGEKVFLECVQDMDHENMFWYRQDPGLGLRLIYFSYDVKMKEKGDIPEGYSVSREKKERFSLILESASTNQTSMYLCASSLLRTAVNFGPGTRLTVT.

This clone was recorded once. The V call is TRBV6-5, the J call TRBJ1-2; D not resolved. Germline CDR1 reads MNHEY; CDR2 reads SVGAGI. V lost 0 bases and J lost 1, with 9 bases in between. The CDR3 is made up of 15 amino acids. The CDR3 DNA follows: TGTGCCAGCAGTTACTCGACGAGATTTAACTATGGCTACACCTTC. The encoded protein is CASSYSTRFNYGYTF.

This clone is deemed medium-sized. The V gene is TRBV7-2, the J gene TRBJ2-7, with 14 positions matching TRBD2. V trimming: 5 bases; J trimming: 4 bases; junction bases outside the gene matches: 7. Germline CDR1 reads SGHTA; CDR2 reads FQGNSA. This CDR3 spans 16 amino acids. CDR3 sequence reads: CASSLLGLAGGYEQYF. CDR3 sequence (DNA): TGTGCCAGCAGCCTATTAGGACTAGCGGGGGGTTACGAGCAGTACTTC. The full variable domain, its missing parts supplied by reference TRBV7-2 and TRBJ2-7, is GAGVSQSPSNKVTEKGKDVELRCDPISGHTALYWYRQSLGQGLEFLIYFQGNSAPDKSGLPSDRFSAERTGGSVSTLTIQRTQQEDSAVYLCASSLLGLAGGYEQYFGPGTRLTVT.

The chain uses TRBV14 and TRBJ1-2, with a tentative D call TRBD1 (6 bases). From germline, CDR1 is SGHDN and CDR2 FVKESK. CDR3 length: 14 amino acids. V was clipped by 1 base and J by 4 bases, with 10 bases between them. CDR3 residues: CASSQVQGLYGYTF. Written as DNA, the CDR3 is TGTGCCAGCAGCCAAGTACAGGGACTCTATGGCTACACCTTC.

This clone came up once. This chain uses TRBV7-2 with TRBJ2-7; unclear D gene. Germline V gene lookup returns CDR1 SGHTA and CDR2 FQGNSA. V was trimmed by 5 bases and J by 5 bases, leaving 25 bases between them. This CDR3 has 17 amino acids. The CDR3 DNA sequence: TGTGCCAGCAGCCTGGACGTATCGAGCAGTGGGTTGGACGAGCAGTACTTC. Translated: CASSLDVSSSGLDEQYF.

The chain couples TRBV4-1 to TRBJ2-7; D possibly corresponds to TRBD2 (6 bases). CDR3 length equals 14 residues. Trimming left V 4 bases short and J 2 bases short, with 12 bases between. Germline V gives CDR1 MGHRA, CDR2 YSYEKL. The CDR3 nucleotides read TGCGCCAGCAGCCCTGGGGCGGGGCCCTACGAGCAGTACTTC. This gives the protein CASSPGAGPYEQYF.

This clone was observed a few times. The chain links TRBV3-1 (or the pseudogene TRBV3-2) to TRBJ2-3, with a tentative D call TRBD1 (5 bases). Germline lookup yields CDR1 LGHDT and CDR2 YNNKEL (reference sequence). CDR3 size: 13 residues. The V gene lost 8 bases and the J gene lost 4 bases, with 13 bases spanning the gap. The CDR3 DNA is TGTGCCAGCGAACGAAGGGGTGCAGATACGCAGTATTTT. It encodes CASERRGADTQYF.

V and J are TRBV3-1 (or the pseudogene TRBV3-2) and TRBJ2-7; no clear D gene. The ends were cut back, 2 bases at V and 3 bases at J, with 11 bases in the middle. The length of the CDR3 is 14 residues. Germline V CDR1 and CDR2: LGHDT, YNNKEL (reference sequence). As DNA, the CDR3 is TGTGCCAGCAGCCAATCTCGTAGAGACTACGAGCAGTACTTC. Translating it yields CASSQSRRDYEQYF.

V is TRBV5-6 and J is TRBJ1-2; no reliable D call. The V gene lost 0 bases and the J gene lost 6 bases, with 18 bases spanning the gap. Per germline, CDR1 SGHDT and CDR2 YYEEEE. The CDR3 totals 16 residues. CDR3 coding DNA: TGTGCCAGCAGCTTGGTGGGGTCAACCTATGGGGATGGCTACACCTTC. It yields the protein CASSLVGSTYGDGYTF.

CDR3 in amino acids: CASSPRPGGYTF. The CDR3 nucleotides are TGTGCCAGCAGCCCTAGACCGGGTGGCTACACCTTC. This chain joins TRBV12-3 or TRBV12-4 and TRBJ1-2; D remains unclear. This CDR3 comprises 12 residues. V was clipped by 6 bases and J by 7 bases, with 12 bases between them.

The gene calls are TRBV7-2 and TRBJ2-7; D not resolved. CDR3 length: 14 residues. Germline V CDR1 and CDR2: SGHTA, FQGNSA. Trimming took 3 bases from V and 5 from J, leaving 14 bases between them. The chain's CDR3 is CASSLGSSSDEQYF. The DNA of the CDR3 is TGTGCCAGCAGCTTGGGCAGCTCTTCGGACGAGCAGTACTTC.

As regards this clone: The sample carries other DNA sequences with the same CDR3. V is TRBV27 and J is TRBJ2-3, with 7 nucleotides matching TRBD2. Germline V gene lookup returns CDR1 MNHEY and CDR2 SMNVEV (reference sequence). V lost 3 bases and J lost 1; bases outside the gene matches: 4. CDR3 length: 15 amino acids. The DNA for the CDR3 is TGTGCCAGCAGTTTCGGCGCGGGGGGCACAGATACGCAGTATTTT. This codes for CASSFGAGGTDTQYF.

This rearrangement joins TRBV19 to TRBJ1-1, with D tentatively TRBD1 (5 bases). CDR1 and CDR2 (germline): LNHDA, SQIVND (reference sequence). Deletions cut 6 bases from V and 6 bases from J, with 11 bases between. The length of the CDR3 is 12 residues. CDR3 nucleotide sequence: TGTGCCAGTAGGGGGGTGAGCGCTGAAGCTTTCTTT. Protein sequence: CASRGVSAEAFF. Drawing the rest from reference TRBV19 and TRBJ1-1, the complete variable domain is DGGITQSPKYLFRKEGQNVTLSCEQNLNHDAMYWYRQDPGQGLRLIYYSQIVNDFQKGDIAEGYSVSREKKESFPLTVTSAQKNPTAFYLCASRGVSAEAFFGQGTRLTVV.

The chain joins TRBV6-5 to TRBJ1-4; perhaps TRBD1 as D (5 bases). The CDR3 has 15 residues. CDR1 and CDR2 (germline): MNHEY, SVGAGI. V was shortened by 0 bases and J by 6 bases, with 11 bases between the two germline ends. CDR3 DNA sequence: TGTGCCAGCAGTTACTCTGGGGCAAGAGATGAAAAACTGTTTTTT. Protein: CASSYSGARDEKLFF.

The J gene is TRBJ1-6, the V gene TRBV4-3, with unresolved D. Germline V CDR1 and CDR2: LGHNA, YSLEER. Trimming shortened V by 1 base and J by 6 bases, and 10 bases separated the two germline ends. The CDR3 covers 15 residues. As DNA, the CDR3 is TGCGCCAGCAGCCAAGGGGGATCTCCTAATTCACCCCTCCACTTT. It codes for CASSQGGSPNSPLHF.

This CDR3 reads CATSDLTRTGSNSNQPQHF. The DNA for the CDR3 is TGTGCCACCAGTGATCTCACCCGGACAGGGAGTAATAGCAATCAGCCCCAGCATTTT. This chain links TRBV24-1 with TRBJ1-5; the match to TRBD1 covers 8 bases. The CDR3 length is 19 residues. Germline CDR1 and CDR2: KGHDR and SFDVKD. The trim removed 3 bases at V and 0 bases at J, leaving 12 bases unmatched.

This chain joins TRBV6-5 and TRBJ1-2, with 7 bases identical to TRBD1. The germline V gene has CDR1 MNHEY and CDR2 SVGAGI. This CDR3 contains 13 residues. J lost 2 bases, V lost 5 bases, and 2 bases had no gene match. The CDR3 DNA reads TGTGCCAGCAGTCCAGGGGGAAACTATGGCTACACCTTC. Protein: CASSPGGNYGYTF.

The rearrangement links TRBV7-9 to TRBJ2-5; D might be TRBD2 (6 bases). Looked up from germline, CDR1 is SEHNR and CDR2 is FQNEAQ (reference sequence). V shed 3 bases and J shed 5 bases, with 16 bases lying between them. The CDR3 covers 15 residues. The DNA for the CDR3 is TGTGCCAGCAGCTTCTTCGGGGGATTGGGCGAGACCCAGTACTTC. Translation gives CASSFFGGLGETQYF.

The chain carries TRBV28 and TRBJ2-2, with a weak D call TRBD1 (6 bases). The CDR3 runs 14 residues. V gave up 8 bases and J gave up 5 bases, with 15 bases separating them. Per the germline V gene, CDR1 is MDHEN and CDR2 is SYDVKM. For the CDR3, the DNA is TGTGCCAGCCTTCCGGGACACAGAACCGGGGAGCTGTTTTTT. This encodes CASLPGHRTGELFF.

This rearrangement joins TRBV10-2 to TRBJ1-5; a weak D match, TRBD1 (6 bases). CDR1 WSHSY and CDR2 SAAADI come from the germline V gene. The CDR3 length is 14 residues. Trimming removed 0 bases at V and 6 bases at J, with 9 bases between. The CDR3 DNA reads TGCGCCAGCAGTGAGTCGAGGGGGGCTCAGCCCCAGCATTTT. Translating it yields CASSESRGAQPQHF.

The genes are TRBV27 and TRBJ2-5; TRBD2 matches at 9 bases. The CDR3 covers 15 residues. V was clipped by 3 bases and J by 5 bases; unmatched bases: 7. Germline loops: CDR1 MNHEY, CDR2 SMNVEV (reference sequence). The CDR3, as DNA: TGTGCCAGCAGTTTTTGGGCGGGGGGGGAGGAGACCCAGTACTTC. Amino acid sequence: CASSFWAGGEETQYF.

This chain links TRBV2 with TRBJ1-2, with 8 bases lining up with TRBD1. Germline trimming cut 6 bases from V and 6 bases from J; bases unmatched to any gene: 9. The CDR3 covers 14 residues. Germline V gives CDR1 SNHLY, CDR2 FYNNEI. CDR3 in amino acids: CASSAGQGVDGYTF. In DNA form, the CDR3 reads TGTGCCAGCAGCGCAGGACAGGGAGTTGATGGCTACACCTTC.

This chain uses TRBV6-5 with TRBJ1-2, with D perhaps matching TRBD1 (5 bases). Trimming shortened V by 4 bases and J by 0 bases, and 6 bases separated the two germline ends. The CDR3 contains 13 residues. Germline assignment: CDR1 MNHEY and CDR2 SVGAGI. The chain's CDR3 is CASSSTANYGYTF. For the CDR3, the DNA is TGTGCCAGCAGTTCGACAGCTAACTATGGCTACACCTTC.

V and J are TRBV28 and TRBJ1-4, with D perhaps TRBD1 (6 bases). With 5 bases removed from V and 6 bases from J, the gap between germline ends came to 16 bases. The V gene's germline CDR1 is MDHEN and CDR2 SYDVKM. The CDR3 length is 15 residues. For the CDR3, the DNA is TGTGCCAGCAGTGCACGGGGGGCTGCGGATGAAAAACTGTTTTTT. As protein: CASSARGAADEKLFF.

The chain joins TRBV29-1 to TRBJ1-1, with D possibly matching TRBD1 (5 bases). CDR1 and CDR2 from the germline V gene are SQVTM and ANQGSEA. CDR3 length: 12 residues. Between the trimmed V and J ends, which lost 6 bases and 5 bases, there was a span of 13 bases. Here the CDR3 DNA reads TGCAGCGTGGGGGGAGGGCGGACTGAAGCTTTCTTT. Amino acids: CSVGGGRTEAFF.